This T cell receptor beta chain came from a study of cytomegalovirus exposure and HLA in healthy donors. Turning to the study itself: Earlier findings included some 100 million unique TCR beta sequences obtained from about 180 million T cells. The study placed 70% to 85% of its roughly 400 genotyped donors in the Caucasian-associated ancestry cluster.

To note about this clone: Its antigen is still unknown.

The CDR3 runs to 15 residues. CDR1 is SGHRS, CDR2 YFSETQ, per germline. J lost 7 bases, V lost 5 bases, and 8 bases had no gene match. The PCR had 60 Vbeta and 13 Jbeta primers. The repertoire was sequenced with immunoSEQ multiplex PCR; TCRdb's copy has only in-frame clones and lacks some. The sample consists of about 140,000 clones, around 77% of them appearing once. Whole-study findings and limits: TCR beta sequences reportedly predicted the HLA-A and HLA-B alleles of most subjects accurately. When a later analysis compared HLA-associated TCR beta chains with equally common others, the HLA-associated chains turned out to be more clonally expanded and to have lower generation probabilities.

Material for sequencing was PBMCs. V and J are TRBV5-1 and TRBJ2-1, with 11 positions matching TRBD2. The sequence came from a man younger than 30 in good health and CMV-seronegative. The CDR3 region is CASSGSGGAGNEQFF. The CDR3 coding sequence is TGCGCCAGCAGTGGTAGCGGGGGGGCGGGGAATGAGCAGTTCTTC.